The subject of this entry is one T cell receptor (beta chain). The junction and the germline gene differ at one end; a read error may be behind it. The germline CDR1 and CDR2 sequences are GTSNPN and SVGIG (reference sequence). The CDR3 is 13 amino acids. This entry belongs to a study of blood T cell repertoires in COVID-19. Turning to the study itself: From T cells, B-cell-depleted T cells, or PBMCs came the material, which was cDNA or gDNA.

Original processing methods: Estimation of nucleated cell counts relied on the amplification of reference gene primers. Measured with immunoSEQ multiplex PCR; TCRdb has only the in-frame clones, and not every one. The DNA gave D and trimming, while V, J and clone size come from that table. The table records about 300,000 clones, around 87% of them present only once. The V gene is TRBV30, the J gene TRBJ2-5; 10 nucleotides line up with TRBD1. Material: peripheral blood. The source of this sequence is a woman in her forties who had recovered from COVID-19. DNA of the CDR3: TGTGCCTGGAATTCCGGACAGGGGGTACTACGGAACTTC. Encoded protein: CAWNSGQGVLRNF.